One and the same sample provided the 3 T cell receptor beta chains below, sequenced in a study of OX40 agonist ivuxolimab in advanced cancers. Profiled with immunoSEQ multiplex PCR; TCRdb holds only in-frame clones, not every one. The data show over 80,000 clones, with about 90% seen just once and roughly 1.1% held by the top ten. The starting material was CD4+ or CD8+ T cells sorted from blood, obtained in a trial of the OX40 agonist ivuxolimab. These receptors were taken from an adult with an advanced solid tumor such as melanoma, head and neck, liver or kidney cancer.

CDR3 nucleotide sequence: TGTGCCAGTAGTATAATAGGAGGGGAGAGCACCGGGGAGCTGTTTTTT. The encoded protein is CASSIIGGESTGELFF. This sequence joins TRBV19 and TRBJ2-2; D possibly corresponds to TRBD2 (6 bases). Germline V gene sequence: CDR1 LNHDA, CDR2 SQIVND (reference sequence). CDR3 size: 16 residues. Deletions cut 2 bases from V and 4 bases from J, with 14 bases between.

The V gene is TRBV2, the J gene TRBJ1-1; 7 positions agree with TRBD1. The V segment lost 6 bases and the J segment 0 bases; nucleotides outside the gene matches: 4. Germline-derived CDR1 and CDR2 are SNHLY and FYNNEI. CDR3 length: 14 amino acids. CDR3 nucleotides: TGTGCCAGCAGACAACAGGGGTTGAACACTGAAGCTTTCTTT. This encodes CASRQQGLNTEAFF.

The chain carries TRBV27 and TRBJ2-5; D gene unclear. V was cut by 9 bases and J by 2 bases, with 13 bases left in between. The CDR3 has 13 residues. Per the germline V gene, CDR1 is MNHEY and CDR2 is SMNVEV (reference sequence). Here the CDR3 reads CARSDFSQETQYF. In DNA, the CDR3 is TGTGCCAGGTCTGACTTTTCTCAAGAGACCCAGTACTTC.